This is a list of T cell receptor beta chains from one sample in a study of post-analysis software for immune sequencing data. TCRdb passed the PCR reads through MiXCR, listing each CDR3 protein once. The table has about 540,000 distinct CDR3 sequences, 30% to 40% seen once. Input material: blood. The source of these receptors is a girl aged 2-17 years with multiple sclerosis. CDR3s include the opening cysteine and the closing phenylalanine or tryptophan. The D gene is left open where the match is weak. Size values are once, few and many counts, or a class for expanded clones, and some rows have none.

many TRBV7-2 - CASSLGGESTDTQYF
few TRBV27 - CASSTSPGASLHF
few TRBV2 - CASSGGKRSPLHF
many TRBV29-1 - CSVDYSSGANVLTF
many TRBV20-1 TRBD2 CSGFGTSGGDEQFF
few TRBV5-5 - CASSQAASVGGYTF
few TRBV9 - CASSLSGTSFIQYF
- TRBV7-3 - CASSLNPLNGAVETQYF
few TRBV9 - CASSVAGQSFYEQYF
few TRBV7-3 TRBD2 CASSEASGGALGTQYF
- TRBV7-9 - CASSLGVLYEQYF
- TRBV20-1 TRBD1 CSAPRTGGKEKLFF
- TRBV29-1 - CSVSTMDTGELFF
- TRBV20-1 - CRIGGAQETQYF
few TRBV15 - CATSRDRQGPEQFF
- TRBV7-3 - CASSLVGLSGDTQYF